The 2 T cell receptor beta chains reported below all come from one sample, sequenced in a study of blood T cell repertoires in COVID-19 (dated by TCRdb to about 2020). To prepare the library, the immunoSEQ multiplex PCR assay was applied. What TCRdb holds here is the immuneACCESS table cut down to in-frame rearrangements. Part of the clones is not present; checked against another copy, under half of the missing clones reflect an unresolved V gene, and the others are unexplained. For this sample there are roughly 200,000 clones; roughly four fifths appear just once. Of the sample, roughly 13% is held by the ten largest clones. The sample was peripheral blood. The receptors were gathered from a man aged 50-59 years who had recovered from COVID-19.

The V call is TRBV29-1, the J call TRBJ2-1; 9 positions match TRBD2. Unmatched junction bases numbered 10, after V lost 6 bases and J lost 4 bases. Per germline, CDR1 SQVTM and CDR2 ANQGSEA. There are 15 residues in the CDR3. The CDR3 reads CSVVQIAGVYNEQFF. In nucleotides, the CDR3 is TGCAGCGTCGTACAAATAGCGGGAGTTTACAATGAGCAGTTCTTC.

This clone was counted only a few times. The J gene is TRBJ2-7, the V gene TRBV6-5, with 7 nucleotides matching TRBD1. V was clipped by 5 bases and J by 3 bases; unmatched bases: 10. This CDR3 comprises 15 residues. Germline values: CDR1 MNHEY, CDR2 SVGAGI. The CDR3 loop is CASSPDREKNYEQYF. The DNA for the CDR3 is TGTGCCAGCAGTCCCGACAGGGAAAAGAACTACGAGCAGTACTTC.